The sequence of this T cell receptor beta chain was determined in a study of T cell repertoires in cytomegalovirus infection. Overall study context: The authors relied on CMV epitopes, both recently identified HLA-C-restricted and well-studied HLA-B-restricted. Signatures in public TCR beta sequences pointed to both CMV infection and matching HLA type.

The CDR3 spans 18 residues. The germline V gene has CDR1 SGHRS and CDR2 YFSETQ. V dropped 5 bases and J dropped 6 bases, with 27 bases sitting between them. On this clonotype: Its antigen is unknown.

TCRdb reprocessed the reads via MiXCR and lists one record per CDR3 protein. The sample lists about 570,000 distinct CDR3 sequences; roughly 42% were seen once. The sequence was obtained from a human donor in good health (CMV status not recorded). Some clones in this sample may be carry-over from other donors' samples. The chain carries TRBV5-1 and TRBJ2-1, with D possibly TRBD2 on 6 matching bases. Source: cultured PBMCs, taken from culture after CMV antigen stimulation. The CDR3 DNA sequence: TGCGCCAGCAGTCTGGTACCTAGAGGGCCGGGGGTAGGCAATGAGCAGTTCTTC. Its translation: CASSLVPRGPGVGNEQFF.